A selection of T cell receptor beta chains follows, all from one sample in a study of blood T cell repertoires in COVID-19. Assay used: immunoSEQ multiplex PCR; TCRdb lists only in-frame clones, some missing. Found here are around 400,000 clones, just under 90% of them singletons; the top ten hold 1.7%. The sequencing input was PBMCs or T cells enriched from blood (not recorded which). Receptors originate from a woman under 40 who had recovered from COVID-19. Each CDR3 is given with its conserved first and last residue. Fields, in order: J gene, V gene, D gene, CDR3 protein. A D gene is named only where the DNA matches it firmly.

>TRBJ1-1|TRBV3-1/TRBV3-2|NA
CASSRSQGWSTNTEAFF
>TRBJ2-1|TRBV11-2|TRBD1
CASSQDRGHEQFF
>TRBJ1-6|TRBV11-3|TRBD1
CASSAGQYNSPLHF
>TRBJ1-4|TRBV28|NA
CASSLGSATNEKLFF
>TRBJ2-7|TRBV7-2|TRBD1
CASRRTGTASYEQYF
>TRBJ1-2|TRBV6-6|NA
CASSAMGGYGYTF
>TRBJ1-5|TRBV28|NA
CASSLQGQPQHF
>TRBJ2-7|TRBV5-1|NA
CASSRESSYEQYF
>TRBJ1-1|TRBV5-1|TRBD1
CASSLLGGTGARTEAFF
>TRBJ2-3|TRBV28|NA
CASSFTSSTDTQYF